A single sample gave rise to the 13 T cell receptor beta chains below, sequenced in a study of T cell responses to AZD1222 COVID-19 vaccine. Profiling relied on immunoSEQ multiplex PCR, and the TCRdb table lists in-frame clones only, not all of them. Counted here are about 170,000 clones, roughly 92% occurring once; the ten biggest clones make up roughly 1.5%. Sequenced material: peripheral blood, taken on day 0 of AZD1222 vaccination. These receptors originate from an adult in good health.

The rearrangement uses TRBV2 and TRBJ1-6, with no clear D. This CDR3 comprises 13 residues. V was cut by 4 bases and J by 18 bases, with 19 bases left in between. The germline V gene has CDR1 SNHLY and CDR2 FYNNEI. The CDR3 sequence is CASSGIQLVSGHF. CDR3 coding DNA: TGTGCCAGCAGTGGCATACAACTAGTCTCGGGCCACTTT. The full variable domain, in which reference TRBV2 and TRBJ1-6 provide the parts outside the CDR3, is EPEVTQTPSHQVTQMGQEVILRCVPISNHLYFYWYRQILGQKVEFLVSFYNNEISEKSEIFDDQFSVERPDGSNFTLKIRSTKLEDSAMYFCASSGIQLVSGHFGNGTRLTVT.

CDR3: CASRLAGAPTPTDTQYF. The CDR3 bases are TGTGCCAGCCGACTAGCGGGAGCTCCCACCCCCACAGATACGCAGTATTTT. The chain is built from TRBV5-5 and TRBJ2-3; 12 bases fit TRBD2. V was pared by 7 bases and J by 2 bases, with 11 bases of the junction left unmatched. The CDR3 runs 17 residues. Germline CDR1 SGHKS, CDR2 YYEKEE (reference sequence).

V gene TRBV7-8 combines with J gene TRBJ1-3; possibly TRBD1 for D (5 bases). The CDR3 is 14 residues long. V lost 5 bases to trimming and J lost 2 bases, with 10 bases between them. Germline lookup yields CDR1 SGHVS and CDR2 FQNEAQ. The CDR3 spells CASSPRGAGNTIYF. In DNA form, the CDR3 reads TGTGCCAGCAGCCCACGAGGGGCTGGAAACACCATATATTTT.

This chain uses TRBV5-1 with TRBJ2-1, with 8 bases aligning to TRBD2. This CDR3 spans 13 amino acids. V shed 2 bases and J 8 bases; nucleotides not matched to a gene: 3. The germline gives CDR1 SGHRS, CDR2 YFSETQ. CDR3 coding DNA: TGCGCCAGCAGCTTCCACGGGGGGGATGAGCAGTTCTTC. It codes for CASSFHGGDEQFF. Using reference TRBV5-1 and TRBJ2-1 for the parts outside the CDR3, the full variable domain is KAGVTQTPRYLIKTRGQQVTLSCSPISGHRSVSWYQQTPGQGLQFLFEYFSETQRNKGNFPGRFSGRQFSNSRSEMNVSTLELGDSALYLCASSFHGGDEQFFGPGTRLTVL.

Written as DNA, the CDR3 is TGTGCCAGCAGTTACTCGACGGTTACAGTGAACACTGAAGCTTTCTTT. Its translation: CASSYSTVTVNTEAFF. The genes are TRBV6-5 and TRBJ1-1; D is ambiguous. The CDR3 is 16 residues long. Deletions cut 0 bases from V and 0 bases from J, with 11 bases between. Germline V gives CDR1 MNHEY, CDR2 SVGAGI.

The chain employs TRBV7-9 and TRBJ1-5; 10 positions match TRBD1. The CDR3 has 14 amino acids. The germline V gene encodes CDR1 SEHNR and CDR2 FQNEAQ (reference sequence). The junction had 5 bases not matched to a gene; V was cut back by 6 bases and J by 6 bases. The CDR3 sequence is CASSPGTGAQPQHF. For the CDR3, the DNA is TGTGCCAGCAGTCCTGGGACAGGGGCTCAGCCCCAGCATTTT.

The gene calls are TRBV6-5 and TRBJ2-3, with D possibly TRBD1 on 5 matching bases. This CDR3 is 14 amino acids long. The germline V gene has CDR1 MNHEY and CDR2 SVGAGI. Deletions cut 7 bases from V and 6 bases from J, with 17 bases between. Here the CDR3 DNA reads TGTGCCAGCACCATTCAGGGAAGTTTTGATACGCAGTATTTT. Translated: CASTIQGSFDTQYF.

The chain couples TRBV12-5 to TRBJ2-1; D possibly matches TRBD1 or TRBD2 (5 bases each). The CDR3 runs 13 residues. In germline, CDR1 is LGHNT, CDR2 FRNRAP. The V end lost 4 bases, the J end lost 10 bases, and 14 bases lay between the germline ends. The CDR3 bases are TGTGCTAGTGGTTCCCCCGGTAGGGACGAGCAGTTCTTC. Its protein product is CASGSPGRDEQFF.

The V gene is TRBV4-2, the J gene TRBJ1-1; D is unclear. CDR3 length equals 14 residues. V was cut by 1 base and J by 0 bases, with 6 bases left in between. CDR1 LGHNA and CDR2 YNFKEQ come from the germline V gene. In DNA, the CDR3 is TGTGCCAGCAGCCAAGGCAGGATGAACACTGAAGCTTTCTTT. Translated: CASSQGRMNTEAFF.

The chain recombines TRBV7-6 with TRBJ1-4, with a possible D match to TRBD1 (5 bases). Trimming removed 5 bases at V and 2 bases at J, with 12 bases between. Germline CDR1 and CDR2: SGHVS and FNYEAQ. The CDR3 loop spans 15 amino acids. In DNA form, the CDR3 reads TGTGCCAGCAGCGCCGCCGGGGGGACTAATGAAAAACTGTTTTTT. This translates into CASSAAGGTNEKLFF.

A single count supports this clone. The chain recombines TRBV7-2 with TRBJ1-1, with D possibly being TRBD1 (6 bases). Germline V gene lookup returns CDR1 SGHTA and CDR2 FQGNSA. CDR3 length equals 14 residues. The V gene lost 5 bases and the J gene lost 3 bases, with 13 bases spanning the gap. CDR3 residues: CASSLQGIDTEAFF. The CDR3 DNA is TGTGCCAGCAGCCTCCAGGGGATCGACACTGAAGCTTTCTTT.

CDR3 sequence: CASSYPDTQYF. The DNA for the CDR3 is TGTGCCAGCAGTTACCCAGATACGCAGTATTTT. The chain employs TRBV6-2 or TRBV6-3 and TRBJ2-3; no firm D call. Germline CDR1 and CDR2: MNHEY and SVGEGT. The CDR3 extends over 11 amino acids. V lost 2 bases and J lost 4, with 1 base in between.

This clone was recorded once. The rearrangement joins TRBV7-9 to TRBJ2-2, with 7 bases that match TRBD2. The CDR3 has 14 residues. Looked up from germline, CDR1 is SEHNR and CDR2 is FQNEAQ (reference sequence). The trim removed 7 bases at V and 7 bases at J, leaving 9 bases unmatched. The CDR3 loop is CASTPGGPGGELFF. The CDR3 coding sequence is TGTGCCAGCACCCCGGGAGGTCCCGGCGGGGAGCTGTTTTTT.